Listed here are 9 T cell receptor beta chains from one sample, sequenced in a study of cytomegalovirus exposure and HLA in healthy donors. The PCR contained 60 Vbeta and 13 Jbeta primers. The assay was immunoSEQ multiplex PCR, and TCRdb's table has in-frame clones only and misses some. The sample holds some 98,000 clones, approximately 70% seen once. Specimen: PBMCs. These receptors were collected from a man in his forties or fifties in good health and CMV-seronegative.

The chain recombines TRBV9 with TRBJ1-2; a possible D gene is TRBD1 (5 bases). The germline V and J ends were trimmed by 6 bases and 8 bases, with 20 bases remaining between them. Germline V gives CDR1 SGDLS, CDR2 YYNGEE. This CDR3 has 14 amino acids. CDR3 sequence reads: CASTERGTLSGYTF. In DNA, the CDR3 is TGTGCCAGCACCGAAAGAGGGACTCTATCCGGCTACACCTTC. Variable domain in full (rest from reference TRBV9 and TRBJ1-2): DSGVTQTPKHLITATGQRVTLRCSPRSGDLSVYWYQQSLDQGLQFLIQYYNGEERAKGNILERFSAQQFPDLHSELNLSSLELGDSALYFCASTERGTLSGYTFGSGTRLTVV.

This sequence joins TRBV30 and TRBJ2-3, with 8 nucleotides matching TRBD2. Germline CDR1 and CDR2: GTSNPN and SVGIG (reference sequence). The trim removed 0 bases at V and 0 bases at J, leaving 2 bases unmatched. CDR3 length: 15 residues. The CDR3 reads CAWSVAGASTDTQYF. Here the CDR3 DNA reads TGTGCCTGGAGTGTAGCGGGGGCGAGCACAGATACGCAGTATTTT.

This clone was observed a few times. The genes are TRBV30 and TRBJ1-2; D possibly corresponds to TRBD1 (5 bases). V shed 3 bases and J shed 0 bases, with 11 bases lying between them. The CDR3 runs to 14 residues. Germline V gene sequence: CDR1 GTSNPN, CDR2 SVGIG (reference sequence). The CDR3 here is CAWSLTAANYGYTF. CDR3 sequence (DNA): TGTGCCTGGAGCTTGACAGCTGCTAACTATGGCTACACCTTC.

This clone was recorded a few times. This chain uses TRBV11-2 with TRBJ2-1; TRBD2 agrees at 11 bases. In germline, CDR1 is SGHAT, CDR2 FQNNGV. V lost 2 bases, J lost 7 bases, and 1 base stayed unmatched. The CDR3 sequence is 14 residues long. CDR3 in DNA: TGTGCCAGCAGCTTACTAGCGGGAGGTAATGAGCAGTTCTTC. Its protein product is CASSLLAGGNEQFF. Looking up the rest from reference TRBV11-2 and TRBJ2-1 gives the full variable domain: EAGVAQSPRYKIIEKRQSVAFWCNPISGHATLYWYQQILGQGPKLLIQFQNNGVVDDSQLPKDRFSAERLKGVDSTLKIQPAKLEDSAVYLCASSLLAGGNEQFFGPGTRLTVL.

This clone has more than one count but fewer than ten. The same CDR3 arises from other DNA sequences in this sample as well. The chain uses TRBV4-2 and TRBJ1-2; 9 bases agree with TRBD1. Trimming at V came to 0 bases and at J to 4 bases, leaving 3 bases not matched to a gene. The V gene's germline CDR1 is LGHNA and CDR2 YNFKEQ. This CDR3 comprises 15 residues. The CDR3 protein is CASSQETGGVYGYTF. For the CDR3, the DNA is TGTGCCAGCAGCCAAGAGACAGGGGGAGTCTATGGCTACACCTTC.

The gene calls are TRBV5-4 and TRBJ2-3; 9 nucleotides agree with TRBD2. The CDR3 sequence is 18 residues long. J gave up 0 bases and V 0 bases, and 8 bases lay outside the gene matches. Germline V gene data show CDR1 as SGHNT and CDR2 as YYREEE (reference sequence). The chain's CDR3 is CASSLDLAGSRSTDTQYF. The CDR3, as DNA: TGTGCCAGCAGCTTGGATCTAGCGGGGTCTCGGAGCACAGATACGCAGTATTTT.

The chain links TRBV6-5 to TRBJ2-3; tentatively, D is TRBD2 (5 bases). The V and J ends lost 5 bases and 5 bases respectively, with 11 bases between them. Per the germline V gene, CDR1 is MNHEY and CDR2 is SVGAGI. This CDR3 is built from 13 residues. CDR3 in DNA: TGTGCCAGCAGTCAAGAGGGTAGAGATACGCAGTATTTT. This codes for CASSQEGRDTQYF.

This clone was seen more than once but under ten times. The chain has TRBV5-1 and TRBJ2-2, with D unresolved. Between the trimmed V and J ends, which lost 2 bases and 5 bases, there was a span of 13 bases. Germline CDR1 is SGHRS and CDR2 is YFSETQ. CDR3 length: 15 residues. As DNA, the CDR3 is TGCGCCAGCAGCTTTAGAGAACCGACTACCGGGGAGCTGTTTTTT. Protein product: CASSFREPTTGELFF. Based on the CDR3 plus reference TRBV5-1 and TRBJ2-2, the full variable domain is KAGVTQTPRYLIKTRGQQVTLSCSPISGHRSVSWYQQTPGQGLQFLFEYFSETQRNKGNFPGRFSGRQFSNSRSEMNVSTLELGDSALYLCASSFREPTTGELFFGEGSRLTVL.

This clone was seen only a few times. The chain combines TRBV30 with TRBJ1-1; D is possibly TRBD1 (5 bases). V lost 1 base, J lost 4 bases, and 19 bases lay in between. Germline V lookup: CDR1 GTSNPN, CDR2 SVGIG (reference sequence). The CDR3 runs 16 residues. The CDR3 region is CAWSGSRGRGGTEAFF. The CDR3 DNA is TGTGCCTGGAGTGGATCTCGCGGGAGGGGAGGCACTGAAGCTTTCTTT. Full variable domain (outside the CDR3, taken from reference TRBV30 and TRBJ1-1): SQTIHQWPATLVQPVGSPLSLECTVEGTSNPNLYWYRQAAGRGLQLLFYSVGIGQISSEVPQNLSASRPQDRQFILSSKKLLLSDSGFYLCAWSGSRGRGGTEAFFGQGTRLTVV.